The entry below gives a single TCR beta chain sequence along with its context. This sample was taken from a study of blood T cell repertoires in COVID-19. Whole-study context: Sources were T cells, B-cell-depleted T cells, or PBMCs; the material itself was cDNA or gDNA.

As processed by the authors: Reference gene primer amplification gave nucleated cell count estimates. Method: immunoSEQ multiplex PCR; TCRdb's copy keeps in-frame clones and lacks some. That table gives V, J and clone size, and the DNA gave D and trimming. The data hold about 43,000 clones, with 87% observed a single time. The receptor's source is a woman older than 75 with active COVID-19. The specimen was peripheral blood.

Written as DNA, the CDR3 is TGTGCCAGCTCACCTACCGGAAGCGGCGGGGAGCTGTTTTTT. Translation: CASSPTGSGGELFF. This rearrangement joins TRBV18 to TRBJ2-2, with D tentatively TRBD2 (5 bases). Trimming cost V 3 bases and J 7 bases, with 12 bases left between them. The length of the CDR3 is 14 residues. Germline assignment: CDR1 KGHSH and CDR2 LQKENI.